Presented here are 3 T cell receptor beta chains from one specimen sequenced in a study of beta chain features in type 1 diabetes. General observations from the study: Moderate yet significant TCRB CDR3 shortening was seen in Type 1 diabetes patients in all four CD4+ subsets.

Reverse transcription of all isolated RNA meant that expressed TCRB transcripts were sequenced. Sequencing was performed with immunoSEQ multiplex PCR; in TCRdb, only in-frame clones are kept and a portion is missing. This sample carries around 40,000 clones, roughly 70% of them seen once, and the ten largest clones take around 2.1%. Antigen specificity for these receptors is unknown. Sequenced input: Tregs from blood. These TCRs come from a woman under 30 with type 1 diabetes.

This chain joins TRBV5-4 and TRBJ2-5, with 11 bases matching TRBD2. The CDR3 is 14 residues long. V shed 2 bases, J shed 8 bases, and the junction held 5 bases outside the gene matches. From germline, CDR1 is SGHNT and CDR2 YYREEE (reference sequence). The CDR3 sequence is CASSFNSGRETQYF. The DNA for the CDR3 is TGTGCCAGCAGCTTTAATAGCGGGAGGGAAACCCAGTACTTC.

This clone has just a few counts. The chain carries TRBV7-9 and TRBJ1-2; the D gene is possibly TRBD1 (6 bases). The CDR3 contains 19 residues. CDR1 and CDR2 from the germline V gene are SEHNR and FQNEAQ (reference sequence). The V end lost 4 bases, the J end lost 0 bases, and 24 bases lay between the germline ends. The CDR3: CASSSPPGTRPHSNYGYTF. The CDR3, as DNA: TGTGCCAGCAGCTCACCCCCCGGGACAAGACCCCACTCTAACTATGGCTACACCTTC.

This rearrangement joins TRBV5-6 to TRBJ2-1, with D unclear. Germline V gene data show CDR1 as SGHDT and CDR2 as YYEEEE. The CDR3 runs 11 residues. V lost 2 bases and J 7 bases, leaving 4 bases between the germline ends. CDR3 DNA sequence: TGTGCCAGCAGCTTTATTAATGAGCAGTTCTTC. This translates into CASSFINEQFF. The full variable domain, rest sourced from reference TRBV5-6 and TRBJ2-1, is DAGVTQSPTHLIKTRGQQVTLRCSPKSGHDTVSWYQQALGQGPQFIFQYYEEEERQRGNFPDRFSGHQFPNYSSELNVNALLLGDSALYLCASSFINEQFFGPGTRLTVL.